This record concerns one T cell receptor beta chain sequence. These data originate in a study of blood T cell repertoires in COVID-19. In the study overall: The study drew acute and convalescent COVID-19 samples from the United States, Italy and Spain. The analysed material was cDNA or gDNA that came from T cells, B-cell-depleted T cells, or PBMCs.

Authors' data handling: Nucleated cell number was recorded as an estimate derived from reference gene primer amplification. Measured with immunoSEQ multiplex PCR; TCRdb has only the in-frame clones, and not every one. That table is the source of V, J and clone size, and D and trimming were worked out from the DNA. The sample lists around 81,000 clones; about 80% were seen once. Germline assignment: CDR1 GTSNPN and CDR2 SVGIG (reference sequence). Trimming cost V 2 bases and J 3 bases, with 17 bases left between them. The CDR3 sequence is 16 residues long. The receptor's source is a human donor in a cohort sampled during active COVID-19. The genes are TRBV30 and TRBJ1-3; the D gene is possibly TRBD1 (6 bases). Sequencing input: peripheral blood. The CDR3 region is CAWSLGQSVYGNTIYF. The CDR3 nucleotides are TGTGCCTGGAGTTTAGGACAGTCTGTGTATGGAAACACCATATATTTT.